The clone carrying this T cell receptor beta chain came up once. The data were taken from a study of PD-L1 blockade in urothelial cancer. Study details: Males with bladder-origin urothelial cancer made up about 90% of the roughly 29 patients. The study recovered a median of roughly 140,000 T cells per blood sample.

The time point denotes: pretreatment peripheral blood. Samples spanned pretreatment and treatment, with 1 to 8 time points per patient. The CDR3 covers 14 residues. CDR1 and CDR2 from the germline V gene are SGHNT and YENEEA. The V segment lost 8 bases and the J segment 6 bases; nucleotides outside the gene matches: 6. The investigators introduced synthetic TCR analog templates into each PCR as spikes. Clones were read by immunoSEQ multiplex PCR, and TCRdb kept only the in-frame ones, dropping some. The table shows about 79,000 clones, with around 85% occurring only once. The chain carries TRBV11-3 and TRBJ2-1; TRBD2 matches 11 bases. The source material was PBMCs, sampled around atezolizumab (anti-PD-L1) treatment. This receptor was identified in a man between 60 and 75 years old with urothelial cancer. In DNA, the CDR3 is TGTGCCAGCGCGACTAGCGGGGCCTCCAATGAGCAGTTCTTC. It is translated as CASATSGASNEQFF.